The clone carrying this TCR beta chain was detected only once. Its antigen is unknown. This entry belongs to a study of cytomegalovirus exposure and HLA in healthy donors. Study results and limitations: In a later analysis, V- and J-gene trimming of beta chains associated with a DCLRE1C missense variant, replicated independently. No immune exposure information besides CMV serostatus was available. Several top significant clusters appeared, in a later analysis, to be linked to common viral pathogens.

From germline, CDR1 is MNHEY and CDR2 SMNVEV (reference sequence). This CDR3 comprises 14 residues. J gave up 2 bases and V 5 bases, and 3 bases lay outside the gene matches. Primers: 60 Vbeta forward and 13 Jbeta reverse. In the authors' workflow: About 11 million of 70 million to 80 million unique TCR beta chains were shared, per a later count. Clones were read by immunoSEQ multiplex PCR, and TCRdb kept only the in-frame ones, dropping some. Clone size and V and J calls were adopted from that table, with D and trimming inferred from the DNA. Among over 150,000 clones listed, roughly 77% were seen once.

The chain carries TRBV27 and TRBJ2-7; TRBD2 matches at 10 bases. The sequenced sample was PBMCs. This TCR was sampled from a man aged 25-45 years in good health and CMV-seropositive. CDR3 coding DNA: TGTGCCAGCAGTGCCCTAGCGGGGGCCTACGAGCAGTACTTC. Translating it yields CASSALAGAYEQYF.